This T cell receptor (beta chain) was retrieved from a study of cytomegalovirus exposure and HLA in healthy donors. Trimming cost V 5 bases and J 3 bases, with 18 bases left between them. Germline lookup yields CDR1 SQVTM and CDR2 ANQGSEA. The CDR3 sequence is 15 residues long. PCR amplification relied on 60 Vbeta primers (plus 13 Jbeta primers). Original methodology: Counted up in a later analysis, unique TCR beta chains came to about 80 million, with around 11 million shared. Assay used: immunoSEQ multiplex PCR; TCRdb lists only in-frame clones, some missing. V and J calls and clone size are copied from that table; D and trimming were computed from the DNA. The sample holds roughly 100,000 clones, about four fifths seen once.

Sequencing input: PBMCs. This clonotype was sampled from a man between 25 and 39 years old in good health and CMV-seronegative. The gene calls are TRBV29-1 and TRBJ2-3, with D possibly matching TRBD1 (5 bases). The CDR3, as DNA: TGCAGCGTTATTGCTAGGGGTCCCAGGACAGATACGCAGTATTTT. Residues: CSVIARGPRTDTQYF.